Below, one T cell receptor beta chain is given with its context. The table came from immunoSEQ multiplex PCR; TCRdb's copy has only in-frame clones and leaves some out. The sample includes around 70,000 clones, around 97% of them seen just once. The sample originates from a study of technical replicates of blood from several donors. CDR3 length equals 14 residues. V shed 0 bases and J shed 4 bases, with 12 bases lying between them. The germline gives CDR1 GTSNPN, CDR2 SVGIG (reference sequence). The material sequenced was T cells isolated from PBMCs. V is TRBV30 and J is TRBJ1-2; D may be TRBD1 (5 bases). This clonotype was obtained from a human donor in good health. CDR3: CAWSVIIQGYGYTF. CDR3 DNA: TGTGCCTGGAGTGTAATTATCCAGGGCTATGGCTACACCTTC.